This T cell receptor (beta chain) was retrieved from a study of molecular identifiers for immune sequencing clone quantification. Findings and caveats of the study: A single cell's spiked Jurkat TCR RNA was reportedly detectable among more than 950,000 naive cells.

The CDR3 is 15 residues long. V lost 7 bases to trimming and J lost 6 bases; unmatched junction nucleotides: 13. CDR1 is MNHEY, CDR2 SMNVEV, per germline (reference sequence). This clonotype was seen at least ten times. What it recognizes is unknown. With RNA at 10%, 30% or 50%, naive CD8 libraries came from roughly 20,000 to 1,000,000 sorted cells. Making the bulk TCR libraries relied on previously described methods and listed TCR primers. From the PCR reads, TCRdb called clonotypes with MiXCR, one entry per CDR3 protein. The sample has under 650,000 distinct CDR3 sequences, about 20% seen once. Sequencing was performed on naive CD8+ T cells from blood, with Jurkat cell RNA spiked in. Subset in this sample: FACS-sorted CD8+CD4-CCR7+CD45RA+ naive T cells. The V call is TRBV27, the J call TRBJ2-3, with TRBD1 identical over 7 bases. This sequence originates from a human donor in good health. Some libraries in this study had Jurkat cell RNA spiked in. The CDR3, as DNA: TGTGCCAGCACTCCGACAGGGACAACCTCGGATACGCAGTATTTT. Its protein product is CASTPTGTTSDTQYF.